Listed below are T cell receptor beta chains from one sample, sequenced in a study of T cell changes during pregnancy in multiple sclerosis. Clones were read by immunoSEQ multiplex PCR, and TCRdb kept only the in-frame ones, dropping some. The sample has roughly 90,000 clones; over 85% are singletons. This specimen consisted of peripheral blood, obtained in the first trimester of pregnancy. All receptors derive from a female donor with multiple sclerosis, enrolled in a pregnancy study. CDR3s include the opening cysteine and the closing phenylalanine or tryptophan. A D gene is named only where the DNA matches it firmly. Clone size appears in some rows only: once, few, many, or a class for an expanded clone.

v_gene: TRBV4-1
d_gene: .
j_gene: TRBJ2-3
abundance: .
CDR3aa: CASNPEGIAASTDTQYF
CDR3nt: TGCGCCAGCAACCCGGAGGGAATAGCGGCTAGCACAGATACGCAGTATTTT

v_gene: TRBV29-1
d_gene: TRBD2
j_gene: TRBJ2-3
abundance: .
CDR3aa: CSVAPLAGGTDTQYF
CDR3nt: TGCAGCGTTGCGCCACTAGCGGGGGGCACAGATACGCAGTATTTT

v_gene: TRBV7-6
d_gene: .
j_gene: TRBJ2-5
abundance: .
CDR3aa: CASSLGVINGGETQYF
CDR3nt: TGTGCCAGCAGCTTAGGGGTAATCAATGGCGGGGAGACCCAGTACTTC

v_gene: TRBV7-3
d_gene: TRBD2
j_gene: TRBJ2-3
abundance: .
CDR3aa: CASSLREAGGPDTQYF
CDR3nt: TGTGCCAGCAGCTTAAGAGAAGCGGGGGGGCCCGATACGCAGTATTTT

v_gene: TRBV7-3
d_gene: TRBD2
j_gene: TRBJ2-2
abundance: .
CDR3aa: CASSYLAGANTGELFF
CDR3nt: TGTGCCAGCAGCTATCTAGCGGGGGCAAACACCGGGGAGCTGTTTTTT

v_gene: TRBV6-4
d_gene: .
j_gene: TRBJ2-3
abundance: .
CDR3aa: CASSDGGASTDTQYF
CDR3nt: TGTGCCAGCAGTGACGGGGGGGCTAGCACAGATACGCAGTATTTT

v_gene: TRBV7-2
d_gene: .
j_gene: TRBJ1-1
abundance: .
CDR3aa: CASSFPWTTEAFF
CDR3nt: TGTGCCAGCAGCTTTCCTTGGACAACTGAAGCTTTCTTT

v_gene: TRBV5-8
d_gene: TRBD1
j_gene: TRBJ1-3
abundance: once
CDR3aa: CASSFGQGEGRNTIYF
CDR3nt: TGTGCCAGCAGCTTCGGACAGGGAGAAGGTCGAAACACCATATATTTT

v_gene: TRBV5-5
d_gene: TRBD1
j_gene: TRBJ1-6
abundance: .
CDR3aa: CASSWGTGGNSPLHF
CDR3nt: TGTGCCAGCAGCTGGGGGACAGGTGGTAATTCACCCCTCCACTTT

v_gene: TRBV5-5
d_gene: .
j_gene: TRBJ2-7
abundance: .
CDR3aa: CASSRWTAPYEQYF
CDR3nt: TGTGCCAGCAGCCGGTGGACTGCCCCCTACGAGCAGTACTTC

v_gene: TRBV19
d_gene: TRBD1
j_gene: TRBJ2-7
abundance: .
CDR3aa: CASSVHRDRPYGQYF
CDR3nt: TGTGCCAGTAGTGTCCACCGGGACAGGCCTTATGGGCAGTACTTC

v_gene: TRBV6-5
d_gene: .
j_gene: TRBJ1-4
abundance: .
CDR3aa: CASGWPKLFF
CDR3nt: TGTGCCAGCGGCTGGCCGAAACTGTTTTTT

v_gene: TRBV19
d_gene: .
j_gene: TRBJ1-2
abundance: .
CDR3aa: CASSNLGRGTNYGYTF
CDR3nt: TGTGCCAGTAGTAACTTGGGACGGGGGACTAACTATGGCTACACCTTC

v_gene: TRBV9
d_gene: TRBD1
j_gene: TRBJ1-2
abundance: .
CDR3aa: CASSLHTGQINYGYTF
CDR3nt: TGTGCCAGCAGCTTACACACGGGACAGATTAACTATGGCTACACCTTC

v_gene: TRBV7-2
d_gene: TRBD1
j_gene: TRBJ1-5
abundance: .
CDR3aa: CASSLVDRANQPQHF
CDR3nt: TGTGCCAGCAGCTTAGTGGACAGGGCAAACCAGCCCCAGCATTTT

v_gene: TRBV6-5
d_gene: TRBD1
j_gene: TRBJ1-3
abundance: .
CDR3aa: CASSYYPDRAGNTIYF
CDR3nt: TGTGCCAGCAGTTACTACCCGGACAGGGCTGGAAACACCATATATTTT

v_gene: TRBV7-2
d_gene: .
j_gene: TRBJ1-2
abundance: once
CDR3aa: CASSFYVTRRAEDYGYTF
CDR3nt: TGTGCCAGCAGCTTTTACGTAACCCGTAGAGCGGAGGATTATGGCTACACCTTC

v_gene: TRBV25-1
d_gene: .
j_gene: TRBJ1-4
abundance: .
CDR3aa: CASSEWAAGEKLFF
CDR3nt: TGTGCCAGCAGTGAATGGGCAGCAGGTGAAAAACTGTTTTTT